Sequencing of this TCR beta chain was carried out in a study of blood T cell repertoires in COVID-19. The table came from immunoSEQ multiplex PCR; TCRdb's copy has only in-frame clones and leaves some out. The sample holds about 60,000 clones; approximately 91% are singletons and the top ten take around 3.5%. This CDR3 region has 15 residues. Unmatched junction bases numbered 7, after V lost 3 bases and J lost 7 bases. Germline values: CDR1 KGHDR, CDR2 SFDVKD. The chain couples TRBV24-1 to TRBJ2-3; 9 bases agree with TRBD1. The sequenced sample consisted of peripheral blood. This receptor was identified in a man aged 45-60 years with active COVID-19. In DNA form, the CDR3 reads TGTGCCACCAGTGATGGCGGGACAGGGATGAATACGCAGTATTTT. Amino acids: CATSDGGTGMNTQYF.